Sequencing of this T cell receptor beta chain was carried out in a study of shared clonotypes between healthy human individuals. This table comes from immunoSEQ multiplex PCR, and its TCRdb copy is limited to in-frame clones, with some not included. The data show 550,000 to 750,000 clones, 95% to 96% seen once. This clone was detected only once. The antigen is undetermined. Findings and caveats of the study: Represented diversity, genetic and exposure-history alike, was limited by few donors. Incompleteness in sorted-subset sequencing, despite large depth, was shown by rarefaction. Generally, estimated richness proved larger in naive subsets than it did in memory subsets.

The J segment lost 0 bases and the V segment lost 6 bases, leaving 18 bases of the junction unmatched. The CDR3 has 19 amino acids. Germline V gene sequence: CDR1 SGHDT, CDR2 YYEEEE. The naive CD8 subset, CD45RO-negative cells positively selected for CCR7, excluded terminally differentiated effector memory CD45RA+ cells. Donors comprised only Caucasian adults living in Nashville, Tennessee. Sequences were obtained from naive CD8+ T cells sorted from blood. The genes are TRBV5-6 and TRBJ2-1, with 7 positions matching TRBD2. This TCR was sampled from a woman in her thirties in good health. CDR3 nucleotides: TGTGCCAGCATCCAAAAGTCGAGTCTAGCGGCCCACTCCTACAATGAGCAGTTCTTC. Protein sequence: CASIQKSSLAAHSYNEQFF.